This T cell receptor (beta chain) comes out of a study of siplizumab effects on memory and regulatory T cells. Study-wide results and limits: Assignment to unstimulated subsets succeeded for only a minor fraction of the alloreactive clones. Siplizumab led to significantly less abundant alloreactive sequences that could be traced back to unstimulated CD4+ memory cells. A major contribution to the alloresponse seemed to be made by naive T cells, which seemed more diverse than memory cells.

As concerns this clone: Its antigen remains unidentified.

The table came from immunoSEQ multiplex PCR; TCRdb's copy has only in-frame clones and leaves some out. The table includes some 100,000 clones, roughly 93% detected once. CDR1 is SGHTA, CDR2 FQGNSA, per germline. The CDR3 spans 17 residues. V lost 8 bases and J lost 3; bases outside the gene matches: 14. Specimen: CD8+ T cells sorted from blood. The TCR comes from a human donor in good health. The chain couples TRBV7-2 to TRBJ2-5; 11 nucleotides line up with TRBD2. The DNA for the CDR3 is TGTGCCAGCCAGCGGGGCCTGGGACTAGCGGATAAAGAGACCCAGTACTTC. The encoded protein is CASQRGLGLADKETQYF.